The clone carrying this T cell receptor (beta chain) occurred many times. Its antigen remains unidentified. The TCR beta CDR3 regions underwent amplification using RNA transcripts as the source. Researchers ran a first-round RT-PCR on the TCR CDR3 using the HTBI primer set. TCRdb redid the calling of the multiplex PCR reads with MiXCR, one entry per CDR3 protein. The sample has fewer than 450,000 distinct CDR3 sequences; 15% to 20% are singletons. The entry originates in a study of T cells in Graves' hyperthyroidism and ophthalmopathy. Study information: Specimen type is peripheral blood, collected at initial diagnosis prior to any treatment. Study conclusions and caveats: By a 13 V-J model, ophthalmopathy was set apart from stable hyperthyroidism. Most clonotypes expanded in the thyroid (above 0.001) were also present in blood.

Per the germline V gene, CDR1 is DFQATT and CDR2 is SNEGSKA (reference sequence). V lost 6 bases, J lost 0 bases, and 14 bases lay in between. This CDR3 has 14 residues. Input material: blood. This TCR came from a man aged 18 to 30 with Graves' ophthalmopathy. The chain employs TRBV20-1 and TRBJ1-1; D may be TRBD1 (5 bases). CDR3 sequence (DNA): TGCAGTGCGAGGGGCAGCCTCATGAACACTGAAGCTTTCTTT. It yields the protein CSARGSLMNTEAFF.